This T cell receptor beta chain was recorded in a study of control samples from healthy donors and cancer patients. Some clones are missing from TCRdb's copy, which holds only in-frame ones; the method was immunoSEQ multiplex PCR. This sample has around 130,000 clones, with just under 90% found just once. From germline, CDR1 is WNHNN and CDR2 SYGVQD (reference sequence). CDR3 length: 13 amino acids. The germline V and J ends were trimmed by 0 bases and 5 bases, with 8 bases remaining between them. This chain uses TRBV10-1 with TRBJ2-7, with D tentatively TRBD2 (5 bases). The sequencing input was PBMCs. The receptor's source is a man aged 50-59 years with head and neck cancer. CDR3 protein: CASSESTGNEQYF. CDR3 bases: TGCGCCAGCAGTGAGTCTACGGGGAACGAGCAGTACTTC.